A selection of T cell receptor beta chains follows, all from one sample in a study of blood T cells in healthy people across ages. TCRdb re-called the 5' RACE reads with MiXCR, one entry per CDR3 protein. The data contain 900,000 to 950,000 distinct CDR3 sequences, roughly 28% of them singletons. In addition, the sample was reused for a study of T cells of mothers and their children.

The sample comprised blood. The receptors shown here come from a woman aged 40 to 50 in good health. The CDR3 runs from the conserved cysteine through the conserved F or W. D genes are given only for firm matches. A row's size may be missing; if present it is once, few, many or a size class.

v_gene,j_gene,d_gene,abundance,CDR3nt,CDR3aa
TRBV20-1,TRBJ1-2,-,many,TGCAGTGCTAGAGATTTAGGGGATAACTATGGCTACACCTTC,CSARDLGDNYGYTF
TRBV28,TRBJ2-7,TRBD1,many,TGTGCCAGCACCCTGGACAGGGTAGTGTACGAGCAGTACTTC,CASTLDRVVYEQYF
TRBV7-9,TRBJ2-7,TRBD1,-,TGTGCCAGCAGCGGGGGTGACAGGGTCGCCTACGAGCAGTACTTC,CASSGGDRVAYEQYF
TRBV29-1,TRBJ1-2,-,-,TGCAGCGTCGAACCCGTGAGGGAGGTCTATGGCTACACCTTC,CSVEPVREVYGYTF
TRBV4-1,TRBJ2-7,TRBD1,many,TGCGCCAGCAGCCTTATCCGGGACAGCACCTACGAGCAGTACTTC,CASSLIRDSTYEQYF
TRBV5-5,TRBJ1-1,-,-,TGTGCCAGCAGCATACGGCCGGCTGACATGAACACTGAAGCTTTCTTT,CASSIRPADMNTEAFF
TRBV9,TRBJ1-1,-,-,TGTGCCAGCAGCGTCGGGGCCACGGTGGGACCTGAAGCTTTCTTT,CASSVGATVGPEAFF
TRBV5-1,TRBJ1-1,-,-,TGCGCCAGCAGCTTGTTCTTCGGAACTGAAGCTTTCTTT,CASSLFFGTEAFF
TRBV4-2,TRBJ1-2,TRBD1,-,TGTGCCAGCAGCCAAGAGGACAGGGTCACAGGCTACACCTTC,CASSQEDRVTGYTF
TRBV5-1,TRBJ2-4,-,many,TGCGCCAGCAGTTTAGACGGAATAGCCAAAAACATTCAGTACTTC,CASSLDGIAKNIQYF
TRBV6-5,TRBJ1-1,TRBD1,few,TGTGCCAGCAAACAGGGGATGAACACTGAAGCTTTCTTT,CASKQGMNTEAFF
TRBV7-9,TRBJ2-3,-,few,TGTGCCAGCAGCAGAACCGACTATGGCACAGATACGCAGTATTTT,CASSRTDYGTDTQYF
TRBV28,TRBJ1-1,-,-,TGTGCCAGCAGTTTGCTGGAGGGGGCTGAAGCTTTCTTT,CASSLLEGAEAFF
TRBV4-3,TRBJ2-5,-,many,TGCGCCAGCAGCCAAAGACTAGGTGTTCTGGAGACCCAGTACTTC,CASSQRLGVLETQYF
TRBV5-6,TRBJ2-6,TRBD1,many,TGTGCCAGCAGCGCCCGACAGGGGACTGGGGCCAACGTCCTGACTTTC,CASSARQGTGANVLTF
TRBV28,TRBJ1-4,TRBD1,few,TGTGCCAGCAATATCCCGGGACAGGCGGATGAAAAACTGTTTTTT,CASNIPGQADEKLFF
TRBV12-3/TRBV12-4,TRBJ1-1,-,-,TGTGCCAGCAACCTGGGACTACAGAACACTGAAGCTTTCTTT,CASNLGLQNTEAFF
TRBV5-1,TRBJ2-3,TRBD2,-,TGCGCCAGCAGCTTGCCCGGACTAGCGGGGGGGGCAGATACGCAGTATTTT,CASSLPGLAGGADTQYF
TRBV4-3,TRBJ2-5,TRBD1,few,TGCGCCAGCAGCCAAGATCGTGAGGGGGCAAGGGTGGCCCAGTACTTC,CASSQDREGARVAQYF
TRBV5-5,TRBJ2-7,-,few,TGTGCCAGCAGCTTGCAAGGACAGCTAAGCTCCTACGAGCAGTACTTC,CASSLQGQLSSYEQYF
TRBV6-5,TRBJ2-1,-,-,TGTGCCAGCAGGCTACGGAACAATGAGCAGTTCTTC,CASRLRNNEQFF
TRBV2,TRBJ2-6,-,few,TGTGCCAGCAGTGGGTCCCCAGGGGCTGGGGCCAACGTCCTGACTTTC,CASSGSPGAGANVLTF
TRBV7-2,TRBJ1-6,-,many,TGTGCCAGCAGCTTAGGCCATAGCTCCTATAATTCACCCCTCCACTTT,CASSLGHSSYNSPLHF
TRBV7-3,TRBJ1-1,-,few,TGTGCCAGCAGCTCATCCATTGACACTGAAGCTTTCTTT,CASSSSIDTEAFF
TRBV7-9,TRBJ2-1,TRBD1,many,TGTGCCAGCATCCATGTACAGGGGAATGAGCAGTTCTTC,CASIHVQGNEQFF
TRBV28,TRBJ1-4,TRBD1,-,TGTGCCAGCAGTTTCGCGGGACAGGGGGGAGAAAAACTGTTTTTT,CASSFAGQGGEKLFF
TRBV7-2,TRBJ1-2,-,few,TGTGCCAGCAGCTCCTCCGGGATGGGCTTCTATGGCTACACCTTC,CASSSSGMGFYGYTF
TRBV15,TRBJ2-5,-,many,TGTGCCACCACACGGGGCGGAGAGACCCAGTACTTC,CATTRGGETQYF
TRBV12-3/TRBV12-4,TRBJ2-3,-,-,TGTGCCAGCAGCTTATCTCAGGGAGGCACAGATACGCAGTATTTT,CASSLSQGGTDTQYF
TRBV6-5,TRBJ2-5,-,many,TGTGCCAGCAGTTACCAGGAGGCGGAGACCCAGTACTTC,CASSYQEAETQYF
TRBV15,TRBJ1-3,-,few,TGTGCCACCAGCAGACCAGGTGGAGGGACGACTAGTGGAAACACCATATATTTT,CATSRPGGGTTSGNTIYF
TRBV3-1,TRBJ2-7,TRBD1,few,TGTGCCAGCAGCCGTTACGGACAGGGGGAACGCTACGAGCAGTACTTC,CASSRYGQGERYEQYF
TRBV6-5,TRBJ2-3,-,-,TGTGCCAGCAGTTACCGGGCCACGGGGGGCACAGATACGCAGTATTTT,CASSYRATGGTDTQYF
TRBV14,TRBJ2-1,TRBD2,few,TGTGCCAGCAGCCGCGGACTAGCGGGGGAAGAGCAGTTCTTC,CASSRGLAGEEQFF
TRBV2,TRBJ2-2,-,once,TGTGCCAGCAGTGACTGGGATGGCGGGGAGCTGTTTTTT,CASSDWDGGELFF